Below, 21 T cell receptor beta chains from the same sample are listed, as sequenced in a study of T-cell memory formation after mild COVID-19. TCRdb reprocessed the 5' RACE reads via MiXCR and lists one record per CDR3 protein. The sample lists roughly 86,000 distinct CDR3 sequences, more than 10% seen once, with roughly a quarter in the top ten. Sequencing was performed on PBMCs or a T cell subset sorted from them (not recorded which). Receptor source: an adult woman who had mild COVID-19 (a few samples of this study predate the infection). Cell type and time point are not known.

CDR3 region: CASSLLRDTEAFF. The CDR3 DNA reads as TGCGCCAGCAGCTTGCTAAGGGACACTGAAGCTTTCTTT. V and J are TRBV5-1 and TRBJ1-1; D not resolved. V was shortened by 1 base and J by 3 bases, with 7 bases between the two germline ends. This CDR3 comprises 13 residues. The germline CDR1 and CDR2 sequences are SGHRS and YFSETQ.

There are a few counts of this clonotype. The CDR3 DNA reads as TGTGCCAGCAGCTTTCCAGGGGGCGCAACTAATGAAAAACTGTTTTTT. This gives the protein CASSFPGGATNEKLFF. The chain combines TRBV7-2 with TRBJ1-4, with 8 positions matching TRBD1. Unmatched junction bases numbered 3, after V lost 3 bases and J lost 0 bases. Germline V CDR1 and CDR2: SGHTA, FQGNSA. The CDR3 is 16 amino acids.

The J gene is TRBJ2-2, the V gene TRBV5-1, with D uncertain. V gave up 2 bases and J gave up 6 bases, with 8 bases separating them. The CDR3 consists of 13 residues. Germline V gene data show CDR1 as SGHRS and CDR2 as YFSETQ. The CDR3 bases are TGCGCCAGCAGCTTTCCCCGACCCGGGGAGCTGTTTTTT. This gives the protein CASSFPRPGELFF.

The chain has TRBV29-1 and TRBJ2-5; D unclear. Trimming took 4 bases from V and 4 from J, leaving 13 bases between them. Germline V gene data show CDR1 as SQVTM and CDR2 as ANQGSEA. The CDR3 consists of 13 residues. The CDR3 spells CSVGLERPETQYF. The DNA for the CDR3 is TGCAGCGTTGGGCTGGAACGCCCAGAGACCCAGTACTTC.

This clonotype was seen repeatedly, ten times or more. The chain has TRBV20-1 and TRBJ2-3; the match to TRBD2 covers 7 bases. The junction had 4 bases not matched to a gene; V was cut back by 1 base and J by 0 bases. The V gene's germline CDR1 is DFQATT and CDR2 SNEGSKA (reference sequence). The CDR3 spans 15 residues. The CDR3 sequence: CSARGRGDSTDTQYF. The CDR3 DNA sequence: TGCAGTGCTAGAGGTCGGGGGGATAGCACAGATACGCAGTATTTT.

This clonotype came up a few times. CDR3 nucleotides: TGTGCCAGCAGCTTATCGGGGGGCGGTGAGCAGTTCTTC. This codes for CASSLSGGGEQFF. The genes are TRBV5-5 and TRBJ2-1, with D possibly TRBD2 on 7 matching bases. V was shortened by 2 bases and J by 9 bases, with 12 bases between the two germline ends. Germline V CDR1 and CDR2: SGHKS, YYEKEE (reference sequence). The CDR3 covers 13 residues.

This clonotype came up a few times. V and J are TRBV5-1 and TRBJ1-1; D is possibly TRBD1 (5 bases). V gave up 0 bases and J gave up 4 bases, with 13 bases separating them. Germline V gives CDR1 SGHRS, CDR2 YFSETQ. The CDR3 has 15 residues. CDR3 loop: CASSLADYGGTEAFF. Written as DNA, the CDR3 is TGCGCCAGCAGCTTGGCCGATTATGGGGGCACTGAAGCTTTCTTT. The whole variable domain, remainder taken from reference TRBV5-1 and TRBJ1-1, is KAGVTQTPRYLIKTRGQQVTLSCSPISGHRSVSWYQQTPGQGLQFLFEYFSETQRNKGNFPGRFSGRQFSNSRSEMNVSTLELGDSALYLCASSLADYGGTEAFFGQGTRLTVV.

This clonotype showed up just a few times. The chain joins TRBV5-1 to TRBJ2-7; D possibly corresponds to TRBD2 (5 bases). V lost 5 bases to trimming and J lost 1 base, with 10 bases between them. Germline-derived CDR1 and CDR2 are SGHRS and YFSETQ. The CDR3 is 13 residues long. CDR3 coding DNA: TGCGCCAGCAGTGGACGGACTTCCTACGAGCAGTACTTC. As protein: CASSGRTSYEQYF.

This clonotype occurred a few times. DNA of the CDR3: TGTGCCAGCAGCTTAGCGCCTAACTACGAGCAGTACTTC. Its protein is CASSLAPNYEQYF. The V and J genes are TRBV7-9 and TRBJ2-7; D call uncertain. CDR1 and CDR2 from the germline V gene are SEHNR and FQNEAQ (reference sequence). The CDR3 has 13 residues. Trimming pared 0 bases from V and 3 bases from J, leaving 6 bases between.

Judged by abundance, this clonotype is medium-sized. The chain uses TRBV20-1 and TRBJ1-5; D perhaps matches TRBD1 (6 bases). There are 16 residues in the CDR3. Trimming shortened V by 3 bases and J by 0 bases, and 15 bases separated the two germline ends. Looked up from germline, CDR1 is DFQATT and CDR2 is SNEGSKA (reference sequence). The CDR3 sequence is CSARSRGVYSNQPQHF. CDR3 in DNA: TGCAGTGCTAGGTCCAGGGGAGTTTATAGCAATCAGCCCCAGCATTTT.

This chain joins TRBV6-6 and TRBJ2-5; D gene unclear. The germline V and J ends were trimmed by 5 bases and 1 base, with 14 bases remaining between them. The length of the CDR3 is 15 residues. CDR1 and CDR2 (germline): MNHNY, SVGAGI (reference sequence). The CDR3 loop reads CASSNPLASQETQYF. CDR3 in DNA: TGTGCCAGCAGTAATCCCTTAGCATCCCAAGAGACCCAGTACTTC.

Here the CDR3 reads CSARPDGGTSAWGEQYF. CDR3 nucleotides: TGCAGTGCTAGACCCGACGGAGGAACTAGCGCCTGGGGGGAGCAGTACTTC. The chain uses TRBV20-1 and TRBJ2-7; TRBD2 matches at 7 bases. Germline values: CDR1 DFQATT, CDR2 SNEGSKA (reference sequence). CDR3 length: 17 amino acids. The J segment lost 7 bases and the V segment lost 2 bases, leaving 20 bases of the junction unmatched.

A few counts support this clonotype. The CDR3 region has the DNA TGCAGTGCAGCCGGGACTAGCACGTACAATGAGCAGTTCTTC. This encodes CSAAGTSTYNEQFF. The V call is TRBV20-1, the J call TRBJ2-1, with 9 bases that match TRBD2. V trimming: 6 bases; J trimming: 4 bases; junction bases outside the gene matches: 7. The CDR3 is made up of 14 amino acids. Per germline, CDR1 DFQATT and CDR2 SNEGSKA (reference sequence).

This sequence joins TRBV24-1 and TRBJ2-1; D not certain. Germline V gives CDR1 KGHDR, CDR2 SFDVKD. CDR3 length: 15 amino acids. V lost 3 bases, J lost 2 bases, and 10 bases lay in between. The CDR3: CATSDRSAAYNEQFF. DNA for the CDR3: TGTGCCACCAGTGATAGAAGCGCCGCCTACAATGAGCAGTTCTTC.

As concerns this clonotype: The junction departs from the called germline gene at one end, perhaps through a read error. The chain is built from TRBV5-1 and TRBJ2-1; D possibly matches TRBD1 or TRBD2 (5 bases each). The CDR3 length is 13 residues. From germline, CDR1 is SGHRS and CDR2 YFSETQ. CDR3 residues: CASSWDRYDEQFF. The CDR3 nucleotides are TGCGCCAGCAGCTGGGACCGCTACGATGAGCAGTTCTTC.

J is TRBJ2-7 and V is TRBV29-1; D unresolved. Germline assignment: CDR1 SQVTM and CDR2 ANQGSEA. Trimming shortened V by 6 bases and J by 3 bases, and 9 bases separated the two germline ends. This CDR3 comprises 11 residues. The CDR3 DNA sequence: TGCAGCGTCGTATCCGTCTACGAGCAGTACTTC. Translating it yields CSVVSVYEQYF.

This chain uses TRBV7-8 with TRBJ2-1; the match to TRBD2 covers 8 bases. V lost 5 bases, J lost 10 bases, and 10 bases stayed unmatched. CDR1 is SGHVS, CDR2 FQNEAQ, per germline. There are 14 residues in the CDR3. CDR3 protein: CASSQNRPSGEQFF. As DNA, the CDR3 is TGTGCCAGCAGCCAAAATCGCCCTAGCGGGGAGCAGTTCTTC.

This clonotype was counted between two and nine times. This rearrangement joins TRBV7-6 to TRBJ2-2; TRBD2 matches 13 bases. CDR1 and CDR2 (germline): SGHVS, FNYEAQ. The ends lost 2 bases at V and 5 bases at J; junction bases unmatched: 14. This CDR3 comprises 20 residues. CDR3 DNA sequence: TGTGCCAGCAGCTTACTAGGACTAGCGGGAGAACGATCTTGGACCGGGGAGCTGTTTTTT. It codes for CASSLLGLAGERSWTGELFF.

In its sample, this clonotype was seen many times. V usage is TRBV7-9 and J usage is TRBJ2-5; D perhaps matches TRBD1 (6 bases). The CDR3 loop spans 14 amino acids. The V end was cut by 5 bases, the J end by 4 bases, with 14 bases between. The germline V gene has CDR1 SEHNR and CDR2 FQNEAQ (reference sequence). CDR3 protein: CASSVVGARETQYF. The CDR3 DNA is TGTGCCAGCAGCGTGGTGGGGGCGCGAGAGACCCAGTACTTC.

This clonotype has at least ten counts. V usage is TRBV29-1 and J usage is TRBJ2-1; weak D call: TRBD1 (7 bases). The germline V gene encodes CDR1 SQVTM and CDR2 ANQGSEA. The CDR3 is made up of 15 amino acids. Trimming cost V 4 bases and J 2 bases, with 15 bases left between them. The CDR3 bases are TGCAGCGTTGTCCTACAGGGGAGGCCCTACAATGAGCAGTTCTTC. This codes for CSVVLQGRPYNEQFF.

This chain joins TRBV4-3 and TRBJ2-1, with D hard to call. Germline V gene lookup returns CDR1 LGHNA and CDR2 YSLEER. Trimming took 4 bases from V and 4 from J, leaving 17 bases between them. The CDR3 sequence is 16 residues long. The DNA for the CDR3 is TGCGCCAGCAGCCCCGCCGCAGGCGCTTCGTACAATGAGCAGTTCTTC. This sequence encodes CASSPAAGASYNEQFF.